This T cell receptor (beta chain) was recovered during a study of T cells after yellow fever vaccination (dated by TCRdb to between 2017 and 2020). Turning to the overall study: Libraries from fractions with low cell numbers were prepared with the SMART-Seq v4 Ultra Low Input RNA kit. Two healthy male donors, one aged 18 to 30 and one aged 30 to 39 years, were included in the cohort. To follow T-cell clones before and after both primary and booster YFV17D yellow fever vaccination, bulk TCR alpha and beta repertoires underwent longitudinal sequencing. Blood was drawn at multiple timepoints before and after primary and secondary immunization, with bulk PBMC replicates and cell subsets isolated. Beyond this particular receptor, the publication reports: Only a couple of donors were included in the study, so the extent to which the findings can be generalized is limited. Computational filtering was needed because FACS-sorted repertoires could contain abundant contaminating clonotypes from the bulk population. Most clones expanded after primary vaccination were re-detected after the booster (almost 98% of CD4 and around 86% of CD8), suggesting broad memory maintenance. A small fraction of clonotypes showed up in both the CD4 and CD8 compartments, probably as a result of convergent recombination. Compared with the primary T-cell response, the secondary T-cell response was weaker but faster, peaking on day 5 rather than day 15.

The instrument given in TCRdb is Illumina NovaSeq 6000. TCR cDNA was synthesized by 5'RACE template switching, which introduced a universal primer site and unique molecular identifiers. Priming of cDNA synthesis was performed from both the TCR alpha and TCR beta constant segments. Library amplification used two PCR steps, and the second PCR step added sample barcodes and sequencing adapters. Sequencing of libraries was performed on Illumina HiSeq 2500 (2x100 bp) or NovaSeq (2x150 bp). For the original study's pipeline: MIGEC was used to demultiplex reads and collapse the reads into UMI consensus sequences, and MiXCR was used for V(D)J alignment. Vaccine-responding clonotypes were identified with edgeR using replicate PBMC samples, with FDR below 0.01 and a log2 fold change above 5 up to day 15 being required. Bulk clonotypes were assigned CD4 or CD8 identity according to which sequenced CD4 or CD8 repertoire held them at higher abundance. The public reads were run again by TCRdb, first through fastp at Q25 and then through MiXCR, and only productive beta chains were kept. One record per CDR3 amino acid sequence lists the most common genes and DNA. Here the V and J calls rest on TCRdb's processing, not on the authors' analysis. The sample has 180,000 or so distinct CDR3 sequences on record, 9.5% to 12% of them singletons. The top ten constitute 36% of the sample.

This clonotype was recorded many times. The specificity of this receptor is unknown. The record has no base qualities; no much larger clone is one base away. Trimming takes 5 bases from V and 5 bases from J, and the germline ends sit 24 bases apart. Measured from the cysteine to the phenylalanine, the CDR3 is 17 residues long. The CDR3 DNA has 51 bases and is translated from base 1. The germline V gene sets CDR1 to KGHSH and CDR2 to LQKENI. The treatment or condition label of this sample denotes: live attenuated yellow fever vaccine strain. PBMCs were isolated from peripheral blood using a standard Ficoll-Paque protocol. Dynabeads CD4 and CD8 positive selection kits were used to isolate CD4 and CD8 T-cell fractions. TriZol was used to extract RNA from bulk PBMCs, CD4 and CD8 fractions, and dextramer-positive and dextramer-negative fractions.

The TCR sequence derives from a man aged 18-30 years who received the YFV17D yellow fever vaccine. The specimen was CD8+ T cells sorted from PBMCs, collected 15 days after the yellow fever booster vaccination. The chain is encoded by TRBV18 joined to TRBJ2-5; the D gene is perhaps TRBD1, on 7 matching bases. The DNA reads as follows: TGTGCCAGCTCAACTTTTCAGGGGGAGGTGGATTCTGAGACCCAGTACTTC. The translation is CASSTFQGEVDSETQYF.